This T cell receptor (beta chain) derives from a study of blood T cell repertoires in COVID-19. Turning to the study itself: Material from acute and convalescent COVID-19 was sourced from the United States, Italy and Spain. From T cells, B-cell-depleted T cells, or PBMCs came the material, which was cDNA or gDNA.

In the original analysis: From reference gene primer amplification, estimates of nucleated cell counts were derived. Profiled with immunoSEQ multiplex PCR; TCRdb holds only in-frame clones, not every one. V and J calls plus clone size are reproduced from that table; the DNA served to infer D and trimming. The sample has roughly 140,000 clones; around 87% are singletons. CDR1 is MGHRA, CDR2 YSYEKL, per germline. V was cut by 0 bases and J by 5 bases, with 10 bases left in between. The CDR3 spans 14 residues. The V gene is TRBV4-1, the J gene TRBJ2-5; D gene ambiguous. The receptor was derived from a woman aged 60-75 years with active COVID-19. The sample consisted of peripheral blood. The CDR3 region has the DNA TGCGCCAGCAGCCAAGACGTCTTTCGGGAGACCCAGTACTTC. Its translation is CASSQDVFRETQYF.